The sequence of this T cell receptor (beta chain) was determined in a study of T-cell memory formation after mild COVID-19. Study results and limitations: Clones shrinking from day 15 to 85 showed even CD4/CD8 mixes; later expanders tilted CD4+.

Details on this clonotype: Its target is not known.

TCRdb itself ran the 5' RACE reads through MiXCR, one entry per CDR3 protein. The repertoire consists of around 45,000 distinct CDR3 sequences, with about a tenth occurring once and the leading ten covering about 12%. The germline gives CDR1 SGHNT, CDR2 YENEEA. With 0 bases removed from V and 7 bases from J, the gap between germline ends came to 4 bases. The CDR3 is 12 amino acids. The TCR sequence derives from an adult woman who had mild COVID-19 (a few samples of this study predate the infection). Cell type and time point are not known. The specimen sequenced was PBMCs or a T cell subset sorted from them (not recorded which). V usage is TRBV11-3 and J usage is TRBJ2-1, with unresolved D. In DNA form, the CDR3 reads TGTGCCAGCAGCTTAGATGGTAATGAGCAGTTCTTC. Translation gives CASSLDGNEQFF.